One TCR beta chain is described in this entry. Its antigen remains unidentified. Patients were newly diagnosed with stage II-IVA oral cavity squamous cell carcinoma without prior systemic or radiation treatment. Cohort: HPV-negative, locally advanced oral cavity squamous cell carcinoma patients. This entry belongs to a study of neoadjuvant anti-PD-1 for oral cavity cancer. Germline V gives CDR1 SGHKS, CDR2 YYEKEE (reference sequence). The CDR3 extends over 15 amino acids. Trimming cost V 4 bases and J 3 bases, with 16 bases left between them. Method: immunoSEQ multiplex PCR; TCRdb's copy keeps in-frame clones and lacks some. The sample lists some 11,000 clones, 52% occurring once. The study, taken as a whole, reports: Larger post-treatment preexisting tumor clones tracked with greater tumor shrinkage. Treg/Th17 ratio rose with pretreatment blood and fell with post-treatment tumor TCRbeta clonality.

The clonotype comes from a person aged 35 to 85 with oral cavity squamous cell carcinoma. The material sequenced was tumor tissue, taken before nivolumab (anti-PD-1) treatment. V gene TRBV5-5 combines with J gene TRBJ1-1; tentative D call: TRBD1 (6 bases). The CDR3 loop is CASSTRQVADTEAFF. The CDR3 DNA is TGTGCCAGCAGCACTCGACAGGTTGCGGACACTGAAGCTTTCTTT. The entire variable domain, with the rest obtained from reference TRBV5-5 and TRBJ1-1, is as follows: DAGVTQSPTHLIKTRGQQVTLRCSPISGHKSVSWYQQVLGQGPQFIFQYYEKEERGRGNFPDRFSARQFPNYSSELNVNALLLGDSALYLCASSTRQVADTEAFFGQGTRLTVV.